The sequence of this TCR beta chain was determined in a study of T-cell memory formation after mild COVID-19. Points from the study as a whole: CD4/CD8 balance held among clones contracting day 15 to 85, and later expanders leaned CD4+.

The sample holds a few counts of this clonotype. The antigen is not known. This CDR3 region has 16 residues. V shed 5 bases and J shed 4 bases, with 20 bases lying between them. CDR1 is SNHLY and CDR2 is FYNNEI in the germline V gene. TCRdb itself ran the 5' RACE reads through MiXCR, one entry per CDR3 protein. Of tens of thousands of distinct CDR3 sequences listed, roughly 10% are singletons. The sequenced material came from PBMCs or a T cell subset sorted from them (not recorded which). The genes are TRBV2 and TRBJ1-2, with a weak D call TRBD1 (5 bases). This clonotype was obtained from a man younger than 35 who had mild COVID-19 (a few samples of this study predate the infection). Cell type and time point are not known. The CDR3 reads CASSSYQPGESYGYTF. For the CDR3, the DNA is TGTGCCAGCAGTAGTTATCAGCCGGGGGAAAGCTATGGCTACACCTTC.